The present T cell receptor beta chain was sequenced within a study of T cells after yellow fever vaccination. For the study at large: SMART-Seq v4 Ultra Low Input handled preparation of low-cell-number fractions.

Germline assignment: CDR1 SGHNT and CDR2 YYREEE (reference sequence). Trimming took off 3 bases at V and 5 bases at J, with 11 bases between the two ends. This CDR3 region has 13 residues. Findings of the study overall: Weaker overall was a secondary response that nonetheless peaked faster, on day 5 versus 15. The booster response re-showed most primary clones: around 95% CD4, 88% CD8.

Comments on this clonotype: Antigen: not known.

TCRdb redid the calling of the 5' RACE reads with MiXCR, one entry per CDR3 protein. In the table there are hundreds of thousands of distinct CDR3 sequences, 20% to 25% of which are singletons. The V call is TRBV5-4, the J call TRBJ1-1; no firm D call. The source material was PBMCs, sampled roughly 20 days after the first yellow fever vaccination. The sequence derives from a young man who received the YFV17D yellow fever vaccine. DNA of the CDR3: TGTGCCAGCAGCTCAGGAGTTAGTACTGAAGCTTTCTTT. It specifies CASSSGVSTEAFF.